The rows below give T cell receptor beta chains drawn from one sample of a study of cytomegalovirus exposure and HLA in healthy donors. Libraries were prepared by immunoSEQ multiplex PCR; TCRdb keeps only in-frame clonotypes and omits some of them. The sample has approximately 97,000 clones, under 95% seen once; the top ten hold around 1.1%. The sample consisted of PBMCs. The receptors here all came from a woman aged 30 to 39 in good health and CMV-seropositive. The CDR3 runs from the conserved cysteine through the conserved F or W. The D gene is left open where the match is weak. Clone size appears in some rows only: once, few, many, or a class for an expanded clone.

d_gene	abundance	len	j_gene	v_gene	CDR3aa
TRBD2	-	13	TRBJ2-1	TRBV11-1	CASVSGSHNEQFF
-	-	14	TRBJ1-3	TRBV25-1	CASSTVASGNTIYF
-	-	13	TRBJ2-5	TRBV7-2	CASSFSYQETQYF
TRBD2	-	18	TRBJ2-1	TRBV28	CASSLFFEGLAGANEQFF
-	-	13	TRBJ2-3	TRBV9	CASSESLADTQYF
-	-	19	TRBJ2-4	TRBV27	CASSPRGGSSVALKNIQYF
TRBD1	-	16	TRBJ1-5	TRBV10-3	CAISEGGRTGDQPQHF
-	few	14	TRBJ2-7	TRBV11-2	CASSPERSPYEQYF
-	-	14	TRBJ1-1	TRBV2	CASSVGPGGTEAFF
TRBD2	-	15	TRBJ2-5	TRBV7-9	CASSLAGTREETQYF
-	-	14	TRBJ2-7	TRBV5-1	CASSLQTAAYEQYF
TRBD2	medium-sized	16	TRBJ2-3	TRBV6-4	CASSESGTSGSDTQYF
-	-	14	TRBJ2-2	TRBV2	CASSIDKNTGELFF
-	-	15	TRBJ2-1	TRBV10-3	CAISDESSSYNEQFF
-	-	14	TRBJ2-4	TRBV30	CAWSRGLAKNIQYF
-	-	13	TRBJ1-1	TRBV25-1	CASLKGGGTEAFF
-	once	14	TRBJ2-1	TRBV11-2	CASSLAGVRNEQFF
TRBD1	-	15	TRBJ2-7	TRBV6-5	CASRPPGQGLYEQYF
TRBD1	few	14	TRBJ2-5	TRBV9	CASSKTGGIETQYF
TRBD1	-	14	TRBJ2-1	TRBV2	CASRLGTGGGEQFF
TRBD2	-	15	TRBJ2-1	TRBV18	CASSPRSSGMNEQFF
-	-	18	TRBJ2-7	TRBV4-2	CASSQDTARGLAYYEQYF
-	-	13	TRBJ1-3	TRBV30	CAWSTTGPNTIYF
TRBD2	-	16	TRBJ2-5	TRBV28	CASSSRLAVKEETQYF
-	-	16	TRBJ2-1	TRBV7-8	CASSLESRLTRNEQFF
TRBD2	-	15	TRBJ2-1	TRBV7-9	CASSSHGLAGVEQFF
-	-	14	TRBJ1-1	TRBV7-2	CASSLGEENTEAFF
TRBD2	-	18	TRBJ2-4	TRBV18	CASSKTSGGSSDKNIQYF
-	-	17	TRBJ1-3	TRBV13	CASSSRLQGMTGNTIYF
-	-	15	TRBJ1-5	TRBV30	CAWSVAQGYNQPQHF
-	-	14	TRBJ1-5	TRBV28	CASSLQVSNQPQHF
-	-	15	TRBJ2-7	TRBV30	CAWTGNKGNTYEQYF
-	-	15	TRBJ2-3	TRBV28	CASSLRGQSTDTQYF
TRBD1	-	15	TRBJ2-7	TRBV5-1	CASSLGTGPTHEQYF
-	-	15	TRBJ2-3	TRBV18	CASSQGDESTDTQYF
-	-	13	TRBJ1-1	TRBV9	CASSVVAGAEAFF
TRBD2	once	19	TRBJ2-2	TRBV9	CASSGVRGLAGVNTGELFF
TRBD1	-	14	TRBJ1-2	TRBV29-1	CSVEDRGRDYGYTF
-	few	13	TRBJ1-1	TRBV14	CASSRHDDREAFF
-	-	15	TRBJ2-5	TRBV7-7	CASSLLGTGEETQYF
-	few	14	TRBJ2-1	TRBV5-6	CASSLVFDFGEQFF
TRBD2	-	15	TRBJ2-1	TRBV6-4	CASSKAGGSYNEQFF
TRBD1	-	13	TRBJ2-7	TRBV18	CASSSTGDGEQYF
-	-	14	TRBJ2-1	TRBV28	CASSLEGAFNEQFF
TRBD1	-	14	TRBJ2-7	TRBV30	CAWRLDRGPYEQYF
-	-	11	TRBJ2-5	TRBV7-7	CASSLQETQYF
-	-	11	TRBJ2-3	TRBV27	CASSNTDTQYF
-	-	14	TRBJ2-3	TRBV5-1	CASSDWDTTDTQYF
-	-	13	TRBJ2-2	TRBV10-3	CAIGTIDTGELFF
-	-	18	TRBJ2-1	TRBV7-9	CASSYDLPGQESYNEQFF
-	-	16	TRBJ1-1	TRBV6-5	CASSYSPGSGWAEAFF